This T cell receptor (beta chain) emerged from a study of tissue T cells after allogeneic stem cell transplantation. Time point reported: mouse harvest day 7 after allogeneic transplant. The graft held 10^6 splenic CD5+ T cells and 10^7 T-cell-depleted bone marrow cells. Trimming cost V 0 bases and J 3 bases; bases outside gene matches: 1. Germline CDR1 is SGHLS and CDR2 is HYDKME. There are 14 residues in the CDR3. Repertoires were generated with immunoSEQ multiplex PCR, while TCRdb's copy carries only in-frame clones and drops some. The sample consists of some 8,300 clones, less than 55% of them appearing once. Findings and limits, study-wide: Tissue-detected TCR repertoire was only partly captured by blood and spleen T cells.

With respect to this clone: Its antigen remains unknown. Gene labels here are mouse ones. The CDR3 extends 1 residue past the end of the read, so its final part is completed from the germline J gene.

V usage is TRBV12-2 and J usage is TRBJ2-5, with 8 bases fitting TRBD2. This clonotype was obtained from a female BALB/c mouse given C57BL/6 T cells with graft-versus-host disease after an allogeneic hematopoietic cell transplant. The sample was skin. CDR3 residues: CASSLRDWQDTQYF. The sequenced CDR3 bases are TGTGCCAGCTCTCTCCGGGACTGGCAAGACACCCAGTAC.